This T cell receptor beta chain was captured in a study of blood T cells in healthy people across ages. This clonotype has a handful of counts. The V end lost 3 bases, the J end lost 11 bases, and 16 bases lay between the germline ends. This CDR3 is built from 13 residues. Alongside a J-beta primer mix, a sample-barcoded 5' primer served in a second PCR lasting about 7 to 11 cycles. All samples gave at least 2.5 million CDR3-containing paired-end reads. TCRdb re-analysed the 5' RACE reads in MiXCR, keeping a single row per CDR3 protein. The sample lists 900,000 to 950,000 distinct CDR3 sequences; 25% to 30% were seen once. These data were also reused for a study on T cells of mothers and their children. That publication notes: Samples were obtained from three healthy Caucasian mothers and their six children.

The source of this sequence is a woman between 40 and 50 years old in good health. Sequenced: blood. The V and J genes are TRBV12-3 or TRBV12-4 and TRBJ1-1; tentatively, D is TRBD1 (5 bases). CDR3 nucleotide sequence: TGTGCCAGCAGTTTTCGGAGGGGCTTGAGCGCTTTCTTT. This codes for CASSFRRGLSAFF.